The 8 T cell receptor beta chains given below trace back to one sample, sequenced in a study of T cell changes during pregnancy in multiple sclerosis. Method: immunoSEQ multiplex PCR; TCRdb's copy keeps in-frame clones and lacks some. There are fewer than 60,000 clones in the sample; approximately 91% occur only once, and 10% lies in the top ten. The sequences come from CD8+ T cells from peripheral blood mononuclear cells, collected after pregnancy. Every receptor here comes from a female donor with multiple sclerosis, enrolled in a pregnancy study.

The V and J genes are TRBV5-4 and TRBJ2-1; no firm D call. The CDR3 is made up of 11 amino acids. The ends were cut back, 4 bases at V and 6 bases at J, with 5 bases in the middle. Germline V gene data show CDR1 as SGHNT and CDR2 as YYREEE (reference sequence). CDR3 region: CASSGSNEQFF. Written as DNA, the CDR3 is TGTGCCAGCAGCGGCTCCAATGAGCAGTTCTTC.

The V and J genes are TRBV19 and TRBJ2-1, with D maybe TRBD2 (5 bases). Germline lookup yields CDR1 LNHDA and CDR2 SQIVND (reference sequence). V shed 6 bases and J shed 0 bases, with 9 bases lying between them. This CDR3 spans 14 amino acids. The CDR3 nucleotides read TGTGCCAGTAGACTCCGGGACTCCTACAATGAGCAGTTCTTC. Its protein product is CASRLRDSYNEQFF.

This clone was detected only a few times. The chain combines TRBV6-5 with TRBJ1-3, with no clear D. V lost 6 bases, J lost 0 bases, and 12 bases lay in between. The CDR3 extends over 15 amino acids. Germline-derived CDR1 and CDR2 are MNHEY and SVGAGI. The CDR3 DNA reads TGTGCCAGCAGGGAGGACGTCGACTCTGGAAACACCATATATTTT. Translation gives CASREDVDSGNTIYF.

The chain joins TRBV5-5 to TRBJ1-5; D not certain. Germline V CDR1 and CDR2: SGHKS, YYEKEE (reference sequence). The CDR3 is 14 amino acids. Trimming pared 7 bases from V and 1 base from J, leaving 12 bases between. The CDR3 is CASREELSNQPQHF. In DNA form, the CDR3 reads TGTGCCAGCCGAGAGGAATTAAGCAATCAGCCCCAGCATTTT. Full variable domain (outside the CDR3, taken from reference TRBV5-5 and TRBJ1-5): DAGVTQSPTHLIKTRGQQVTLRCSPISGHKSVSWYQQVLGQGPQFIFQYYEKEERGRGNFPDRFSARQFPNYSSELNVNALLLGDSALYLCASREELSNQPQHFGDGTRLSIL.

The chain carries TRBV7-2 and TRBJ2-1; 13 nucleotides match TRBD2. Per germline, CDR1 SGHTA and CDR2 FQGNSA. J was trimmed by 3 bases and V by 4 bases; bases with no gene match: 3. The CDR3 runs to 16 residues. The CDR3 region has the DNA TGTGCCAGCAGCTCCGGACTAGCGGGAGTCTACAATGAGCAGTTCTTC. Protein product: CASSSGLAGVYNEQFF.

This clone came up once. The rearrangement uses TRBV29-1 and TRBJ2-7; 7 nucleotides match TRBD2. The CDR3 covers 13 residues. Per the germline V gene, CDR1 is SQVTM and CDR2 is ANQGSEA. With 2 bases clipped from V and 3 bases from J, the junction kept 4 bases outside the gene matches. The CDR3 spells CSVEPREGYEQYF. CDR3 nucleotide sequence: TGCAGCGTTGAACCCAGGGAGGGCTACGAGCAGTACTTC.

The rearrangement links TRBV5-1 to TRBJ2-3, with TRBD2 matching 10 bases. This CDR3 is built from 18 residues. The V and J ends lost 7 bases and 4 bases, in that order; junction bases with no gene match: 18. Germline values: CDR1 SGHRS, CDR2 YFSETQ. The CDR3 loop is CASVPDRAGAGGPDTQYF. The CDR3 nucleotides read TGCGCCAGCGTACCCGACCGGGCCGGAGCGGGGGGGCCAGATACGCAGTATTTT.

The J gene is TRBJ2-1, the V gene TRBV6-4, with 9 bases fitting TRBD1. Looked up from germline, CDR1 is MRHNA and CDR2 is SNTAGT. Germline trimming cut 0 bases from V and 6 bases from J; bases unmatched to any gene: 0. The CDR3 runs 14 residues. The CDR3 bases are TGTGCCAGCAGTGACTCGACAGGGGGCAATGAGCAGTTCTTC. It yields the protein CASSDSTGGNEQFF.